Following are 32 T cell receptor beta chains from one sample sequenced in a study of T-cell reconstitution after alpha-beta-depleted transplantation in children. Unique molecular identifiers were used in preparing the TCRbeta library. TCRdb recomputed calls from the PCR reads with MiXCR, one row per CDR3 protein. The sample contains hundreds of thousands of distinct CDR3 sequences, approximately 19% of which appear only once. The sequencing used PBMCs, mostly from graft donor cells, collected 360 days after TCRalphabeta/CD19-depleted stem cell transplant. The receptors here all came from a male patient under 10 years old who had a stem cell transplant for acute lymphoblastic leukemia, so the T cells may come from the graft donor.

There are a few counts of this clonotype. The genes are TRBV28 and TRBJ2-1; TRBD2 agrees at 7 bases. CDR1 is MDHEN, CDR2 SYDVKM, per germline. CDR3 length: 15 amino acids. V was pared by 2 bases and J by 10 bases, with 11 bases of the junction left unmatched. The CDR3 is CASSLAGAMSPEQFF. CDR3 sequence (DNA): TGTGCCAGCAGTTTAGCGGGAGCAATGTCCCCCGAGCAGTTCTTC.

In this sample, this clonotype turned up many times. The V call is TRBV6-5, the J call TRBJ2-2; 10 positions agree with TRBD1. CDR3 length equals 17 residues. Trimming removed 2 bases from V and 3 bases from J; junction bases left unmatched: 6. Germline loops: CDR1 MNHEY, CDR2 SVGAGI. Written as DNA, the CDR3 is TGTGCCAGCAGTTACCCGGGACAGGGGACCTACACCGGGGAGCTGTTTTTT. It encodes CASSYPGQGTYTGELFF.

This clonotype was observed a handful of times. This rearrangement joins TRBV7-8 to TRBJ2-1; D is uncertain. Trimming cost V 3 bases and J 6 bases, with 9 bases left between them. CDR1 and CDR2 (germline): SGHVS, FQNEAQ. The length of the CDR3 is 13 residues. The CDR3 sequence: CASSLSLINEQFF. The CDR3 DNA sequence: TGTGCCAGCAGCTTGAGCCTTATCAATGAGCAGTTCTTC.

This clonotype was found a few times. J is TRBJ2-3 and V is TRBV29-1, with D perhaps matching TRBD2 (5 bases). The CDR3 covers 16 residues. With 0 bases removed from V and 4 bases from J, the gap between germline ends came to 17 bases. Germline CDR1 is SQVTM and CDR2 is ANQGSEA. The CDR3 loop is CSVEDLRKDFSDTQYF. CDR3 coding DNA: TGCAGCGTTGAAGATCTTAGAAAGGACTTCTCAGATACGCAGTATTTT.

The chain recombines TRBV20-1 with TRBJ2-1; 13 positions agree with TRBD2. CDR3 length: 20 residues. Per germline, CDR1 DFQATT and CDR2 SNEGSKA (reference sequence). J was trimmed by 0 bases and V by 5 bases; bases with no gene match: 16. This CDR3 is CSARPSGTSGTDSSYNEQFF. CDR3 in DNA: TGCAGTGCTCGCCCCTCCGGGACTAGCGGGACTGATAGCTCCTACAATGAGCAGTTCTTC.

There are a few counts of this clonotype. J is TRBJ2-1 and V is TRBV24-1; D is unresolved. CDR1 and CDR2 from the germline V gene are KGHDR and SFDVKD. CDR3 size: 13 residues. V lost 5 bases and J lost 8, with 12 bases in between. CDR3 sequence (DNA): TGTGCCACCAGTGGGCCGCTAGAGGATGAGCAGTTCTTC. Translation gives CATSGPLEDEQFF.

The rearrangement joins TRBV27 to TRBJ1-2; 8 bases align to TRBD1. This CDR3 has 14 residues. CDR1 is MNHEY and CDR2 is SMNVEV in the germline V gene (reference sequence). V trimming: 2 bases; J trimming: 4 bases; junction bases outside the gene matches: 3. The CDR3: CASSLHGTGYGYTF. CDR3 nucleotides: TGTGCCAGCAGTTTACACGGGACAGGCTATGGCTACACCTTC.

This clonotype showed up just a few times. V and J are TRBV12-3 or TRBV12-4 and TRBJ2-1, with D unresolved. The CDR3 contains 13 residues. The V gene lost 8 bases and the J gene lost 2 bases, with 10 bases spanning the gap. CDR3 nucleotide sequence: TGTGCCAGCGCGCGTTACGCCTACAATGAGCAGTTCTTC. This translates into CASARYAYNEQFF.

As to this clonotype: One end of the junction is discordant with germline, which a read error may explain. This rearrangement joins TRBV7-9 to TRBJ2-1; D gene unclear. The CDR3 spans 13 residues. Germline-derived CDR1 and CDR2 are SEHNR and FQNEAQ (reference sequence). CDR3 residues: CASSFITASEEFF. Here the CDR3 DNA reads TGTGCCAGCAGCTTCATAACGGCAAGTGAGGAGTTCTTC.

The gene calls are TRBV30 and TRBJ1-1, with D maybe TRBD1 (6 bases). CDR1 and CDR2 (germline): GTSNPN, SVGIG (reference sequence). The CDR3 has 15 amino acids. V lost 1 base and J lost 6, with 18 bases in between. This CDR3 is CAWSGKGGTSAEAFF. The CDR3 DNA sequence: TGTGCCTGGAGTGGGAAAGGGGGGACGAGCGCTGAAGCTTTCTTT.

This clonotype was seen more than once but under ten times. The chain's CDR3 is CASTRLGAPYNEQFF. The CDR3 region has the DNA TGTGCCAGCACCCGGTTGGGGGCACCATACAATGAGCAGTTCTTC. V gene TRBV12-3 or TRBV12-4 combines with J gene TRBJ2-1; a possible D gene is TRBD1 (6 bases). The V and J ends lost 7 bases and 4 bases respectively, with 17 bases between them. The CDR3 is 15 amino acids.

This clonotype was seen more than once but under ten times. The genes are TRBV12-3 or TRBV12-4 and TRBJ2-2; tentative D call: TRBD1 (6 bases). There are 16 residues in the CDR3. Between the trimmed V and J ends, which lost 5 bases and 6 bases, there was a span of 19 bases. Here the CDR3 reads CASSTFPGTPPGELFF. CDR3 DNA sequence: TGTGCCAGCAGTACCTTTCCCGGGACACCCCCCGGGGAGCTGTTTTTT.

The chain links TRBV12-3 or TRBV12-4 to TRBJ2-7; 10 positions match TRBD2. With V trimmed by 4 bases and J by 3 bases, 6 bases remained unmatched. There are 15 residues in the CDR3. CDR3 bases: TGTGCCAGCAGTTCCGGGCCTAGCGGGGGCTACGAGCAGTACTTC. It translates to CASSSGPSGGYEQYF.

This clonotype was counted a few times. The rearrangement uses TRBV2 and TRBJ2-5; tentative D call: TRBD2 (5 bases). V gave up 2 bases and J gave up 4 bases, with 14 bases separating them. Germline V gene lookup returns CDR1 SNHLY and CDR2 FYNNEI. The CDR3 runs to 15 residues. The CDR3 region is CASSEIEIEGETQYF. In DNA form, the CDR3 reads TGTGCCAGCAGTGAAATAGAGATTGAGGGAGAGACCCAGTACTTC.

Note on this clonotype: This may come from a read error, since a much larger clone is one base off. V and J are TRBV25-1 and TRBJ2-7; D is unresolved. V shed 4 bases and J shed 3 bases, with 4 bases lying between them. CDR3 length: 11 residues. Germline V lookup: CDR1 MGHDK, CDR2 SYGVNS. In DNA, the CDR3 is TGTGCCAGCAGTGGACACTACGAGCAGTACTTC. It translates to CASSGHYEQYF.

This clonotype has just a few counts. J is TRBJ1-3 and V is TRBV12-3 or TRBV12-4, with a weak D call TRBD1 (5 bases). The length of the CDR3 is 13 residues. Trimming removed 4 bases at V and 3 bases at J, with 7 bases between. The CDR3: CASSSRDGNTIYF. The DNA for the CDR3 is TGTGCCAGCAGTTCCAGGGATGGAAACACCATATATTTT.

This CDR3 reads CASSGPGTSGGASDTQYF. CDR3 nucleotide sequence: TGTGCCAGCAGCGGGCCCGGGACTAGCGGGGGGGCCTCAGATACGCAGTATTTT. The V and J genes are TRBV4-2 and TRBJ2-3, with 16 bases fitting TRBD2. V gave up 5 bases and J gave up 4 bases; unmatched junction bases: 9. The CDR3 contains 18 residues. Germline lookup yields CDR1 LGHNA and CDR2 YNFKEQ.

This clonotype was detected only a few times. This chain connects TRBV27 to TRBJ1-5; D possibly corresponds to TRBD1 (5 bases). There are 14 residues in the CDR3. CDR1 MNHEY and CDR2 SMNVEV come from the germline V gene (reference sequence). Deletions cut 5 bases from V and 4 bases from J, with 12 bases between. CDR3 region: CASSSGAANQPQHF. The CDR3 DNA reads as TGTGCCAGCAGTAGCGGGGCCGCAAATCAGCCCCAGCATTTT.

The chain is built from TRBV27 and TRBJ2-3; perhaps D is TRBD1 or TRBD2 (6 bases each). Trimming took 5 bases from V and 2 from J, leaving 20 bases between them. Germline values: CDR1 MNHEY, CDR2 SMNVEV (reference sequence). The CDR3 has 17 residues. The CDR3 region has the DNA TGTGCCAGCAGTGCCCACGGGGGCCTTACTCCCACAGATACGCAGTATTTT. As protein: CASSAHGGLTPTDTQYF.

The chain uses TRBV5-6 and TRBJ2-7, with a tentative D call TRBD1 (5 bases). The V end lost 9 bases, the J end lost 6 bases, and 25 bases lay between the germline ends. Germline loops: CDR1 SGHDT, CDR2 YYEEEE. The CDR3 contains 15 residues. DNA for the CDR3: TGTGCCATGGGCCCCGAGCCAGGGTTACTTCGCGAGCAGTACTTC. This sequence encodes CAMGPEPGLLREQYF.

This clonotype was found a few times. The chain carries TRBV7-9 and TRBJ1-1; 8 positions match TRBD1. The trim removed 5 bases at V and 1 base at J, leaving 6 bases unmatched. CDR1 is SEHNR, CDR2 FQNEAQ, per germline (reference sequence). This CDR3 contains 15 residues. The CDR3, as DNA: TGTGCCAGCAGCCCACAAGACAGGGGGAACACTGAAGCTTTCTTT. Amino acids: CASSPQDRGNTEAFF.

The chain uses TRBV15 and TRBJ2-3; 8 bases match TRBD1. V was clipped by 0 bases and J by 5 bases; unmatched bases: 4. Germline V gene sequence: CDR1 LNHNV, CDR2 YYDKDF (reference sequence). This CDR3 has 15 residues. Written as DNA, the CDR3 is TGTGCCACCAGCAGAGACCAGGGGGCAGTAGATACGCAGTATTTT. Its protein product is CATSRDQGAVDTQYF.

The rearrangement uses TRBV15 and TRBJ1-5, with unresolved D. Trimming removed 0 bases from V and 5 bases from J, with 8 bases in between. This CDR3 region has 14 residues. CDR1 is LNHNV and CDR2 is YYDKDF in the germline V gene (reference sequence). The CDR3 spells CATSRESGDQPQHF. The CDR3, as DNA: TGTGCCACCAGCAGAGAGTCCGGTGATCAGCCCCAGCATTTT. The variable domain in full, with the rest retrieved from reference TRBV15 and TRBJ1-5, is DAMVIQNPRYQVTQFGKPVTLSCSQTLNHNVMYWYQQKSSQAPKLLFHYYDKDFNNEADTPDNFQSRRPNTSFCFLDIRSPGLGDTAMYLCATSRESGDQPQHFGDGTRLSIL.

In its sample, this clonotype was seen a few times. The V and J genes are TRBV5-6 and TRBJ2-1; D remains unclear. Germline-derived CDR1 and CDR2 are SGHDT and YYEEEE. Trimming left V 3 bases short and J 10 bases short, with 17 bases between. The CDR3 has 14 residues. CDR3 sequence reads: CASSSRTSIREQFF. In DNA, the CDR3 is TGTGCCAGCAGCTCCCGGACGTCGATAAGGGAGCAGTTCTTC.

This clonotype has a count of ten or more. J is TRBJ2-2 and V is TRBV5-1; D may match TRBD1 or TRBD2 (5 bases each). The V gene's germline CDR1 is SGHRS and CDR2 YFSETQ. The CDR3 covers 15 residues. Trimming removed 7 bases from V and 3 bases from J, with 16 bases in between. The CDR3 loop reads CASGTQLDDTGELFF. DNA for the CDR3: TGCGCCAGCGGGACCCAATTGGACGACACCGGGGAGCTGTTTTTT.

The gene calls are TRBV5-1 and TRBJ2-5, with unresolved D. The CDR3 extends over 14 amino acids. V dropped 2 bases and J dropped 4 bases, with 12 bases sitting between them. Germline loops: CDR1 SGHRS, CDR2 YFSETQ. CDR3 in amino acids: CASSFQGLGETQYF. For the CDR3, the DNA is TGCGCCAGCAGCTTTCAAGGCCTTGGAGAGACCCAGTACTTC.

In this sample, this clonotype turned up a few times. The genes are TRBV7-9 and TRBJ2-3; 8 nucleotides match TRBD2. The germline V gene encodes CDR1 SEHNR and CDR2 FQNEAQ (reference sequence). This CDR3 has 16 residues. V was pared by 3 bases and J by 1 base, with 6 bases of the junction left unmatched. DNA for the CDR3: TGTGCCAGCAGCTTTACCGGGACTAGAGGCACAGATACGCAGTATTTT. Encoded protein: CASSFTGTRGTDTQYF.

The CDR3 is CASSLPGRNYEQYF. DNA of the CDR3: TGTGCCAGCAGTTTACCGGGTCGGAACTACGAGCAGTACTTC. The chain links TRBV27 to TRBJ2-7; D unresolved. With 2 bases removed from V and 3 bases from J, the gap between germline ends came to 11 bases. The CDR3 has 14 amino acids. The germline V gene encodes CDR1 MNHEY and CDR2 SMNVEV (reference sequence).

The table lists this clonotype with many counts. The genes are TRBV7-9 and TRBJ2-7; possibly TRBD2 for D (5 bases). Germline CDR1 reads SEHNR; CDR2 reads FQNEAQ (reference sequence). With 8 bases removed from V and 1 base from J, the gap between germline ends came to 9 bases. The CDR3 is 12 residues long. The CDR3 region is CASEGLSYEQYF. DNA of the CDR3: TGTGCCAGCGAAGGACTTTCCTACGAGCAGTACTTC.

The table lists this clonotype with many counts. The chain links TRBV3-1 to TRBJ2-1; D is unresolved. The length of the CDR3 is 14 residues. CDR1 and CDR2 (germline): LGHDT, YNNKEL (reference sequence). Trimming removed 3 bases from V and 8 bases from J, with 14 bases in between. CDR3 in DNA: TGTGCCAGCAGCCAGTTCGCCGGACCCGATGAGCAGTTCTTC. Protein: CASSQFAGPDEQFF.

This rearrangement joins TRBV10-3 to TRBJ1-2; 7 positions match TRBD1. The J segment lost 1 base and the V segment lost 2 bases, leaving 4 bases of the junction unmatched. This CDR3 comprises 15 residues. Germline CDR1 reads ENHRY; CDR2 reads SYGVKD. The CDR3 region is CAISEEGAGNYGYTF. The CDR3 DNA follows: TGTGCCATCAGTGAGGAGGGGGCTGGTAACTATGGCTACACCTTC.

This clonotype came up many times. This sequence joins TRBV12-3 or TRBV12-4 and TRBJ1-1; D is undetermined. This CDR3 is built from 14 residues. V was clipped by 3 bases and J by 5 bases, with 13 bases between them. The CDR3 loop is CASSLSGADTEAFF. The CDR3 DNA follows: TGTGCCAGCAGTTTGTCAGGAGCGGATACTGAAGCTTTCTTT.